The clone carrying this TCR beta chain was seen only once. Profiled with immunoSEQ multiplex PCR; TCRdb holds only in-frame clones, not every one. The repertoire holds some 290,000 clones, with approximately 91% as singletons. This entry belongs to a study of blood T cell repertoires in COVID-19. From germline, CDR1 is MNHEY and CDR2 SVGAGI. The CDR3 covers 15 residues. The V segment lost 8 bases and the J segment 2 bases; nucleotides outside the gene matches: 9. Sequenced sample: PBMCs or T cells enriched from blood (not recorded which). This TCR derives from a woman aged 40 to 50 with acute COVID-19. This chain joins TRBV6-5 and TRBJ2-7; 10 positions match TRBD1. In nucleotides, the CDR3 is TGTGCCAGCTCCGCCGGCGGACAGGGGGCCTACGAGCAGTACTTC. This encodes CASSAGGQGAYEQYF.